This entry features one TCR beta chain sequence. In the authors' workflow: Reference gene primer amplification yielded estimated nucleated cell counts. Produced via immunoSEQ multiplex PCR; TCRdb's table is partial and in-frame only. V and J calls and clone size follow that table, whereas D and trimming were derived from the DNA. The sample lists around 500,000 clones, approximately 86% occurring once. This entry is derived from a study of blood T cell repertoires in COVID-19. About the research overall: Acute and convalescent COVID-19 specimens originated in the United States, Italy and Spain.

Cohort 3 donors were reported recovered after two negative PCRs, clearance, or symptom resolution. This receptor was identified in a woman aged 55-69 years who had recovered from COVID-19. Sequenced input: PBMCs or T cells enriched from blood (not recorded which).

The CDR3, as DNA: TGCGCCAGCAGCTTTGGACAGGGGGGCAATTCACCCCTCCACTTT. Protein: CASSFGQGGNSPLHF. The rearrangement links TRBV5-1 to TRBJ1-6, with 10 bases matching TRBD1. The CDR3 runs 15 residues. Germline CDR1 reads SGHRS; CDR2 reads YFSETQ. Trimming at V came to 2 bases and at J to 7 bases, leaving 3 bases not matched to a gene.